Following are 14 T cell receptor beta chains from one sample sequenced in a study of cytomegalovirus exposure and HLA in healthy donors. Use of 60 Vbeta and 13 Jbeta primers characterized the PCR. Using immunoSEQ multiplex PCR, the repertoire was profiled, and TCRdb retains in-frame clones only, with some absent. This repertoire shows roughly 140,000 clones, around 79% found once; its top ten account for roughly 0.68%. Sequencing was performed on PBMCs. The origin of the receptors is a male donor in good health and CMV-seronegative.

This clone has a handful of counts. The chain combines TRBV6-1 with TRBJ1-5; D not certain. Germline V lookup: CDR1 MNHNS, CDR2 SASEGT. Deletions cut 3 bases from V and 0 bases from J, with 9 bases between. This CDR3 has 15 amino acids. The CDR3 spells CASSERRLSNQPQHF. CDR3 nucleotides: TGTGCCAGCAGTGAGAGAAGACTTAGCAATCAGCCCCAGCATTTT.

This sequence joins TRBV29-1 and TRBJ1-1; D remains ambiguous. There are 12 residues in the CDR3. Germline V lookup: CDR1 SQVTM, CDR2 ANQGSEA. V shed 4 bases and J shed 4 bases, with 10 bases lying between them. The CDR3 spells CSVVAQATEAFF. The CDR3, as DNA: TGCAGCGTTGTAGCGCAGGCCACTGAAGCTTTCTTT.

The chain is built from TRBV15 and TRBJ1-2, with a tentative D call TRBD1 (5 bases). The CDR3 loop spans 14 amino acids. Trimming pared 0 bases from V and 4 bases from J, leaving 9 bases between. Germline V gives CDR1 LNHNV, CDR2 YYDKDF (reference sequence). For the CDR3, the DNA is TGTGCCACCAGCAGAGATGCCGGGGGCTATGGCTACACCTTC. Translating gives CATSRDAGGYGYTF.

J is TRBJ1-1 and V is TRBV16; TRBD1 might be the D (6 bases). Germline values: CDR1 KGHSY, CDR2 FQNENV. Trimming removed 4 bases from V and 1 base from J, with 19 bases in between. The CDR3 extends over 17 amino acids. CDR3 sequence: CASSPLQTIGGNTEAFF. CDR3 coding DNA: TGTGCCAGCAGCCCTTTACAAACCATAGGGGGGAACACTGAAGCTTTCTTT.

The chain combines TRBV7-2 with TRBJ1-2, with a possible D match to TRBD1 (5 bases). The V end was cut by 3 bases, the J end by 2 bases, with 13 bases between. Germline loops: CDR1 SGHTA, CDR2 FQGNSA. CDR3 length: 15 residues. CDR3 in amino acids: CASSFKGGANYGYTF. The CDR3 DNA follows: TGTGCCAGCAGCTTCAAAGGTGGGGCAAACTATGGCTACACCTTC.

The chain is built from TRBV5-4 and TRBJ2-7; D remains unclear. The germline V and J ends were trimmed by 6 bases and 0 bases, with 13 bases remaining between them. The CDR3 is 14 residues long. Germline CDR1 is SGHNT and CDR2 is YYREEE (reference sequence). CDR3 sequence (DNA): TGTGCCAGCACCTCAGGCTTGAGCTCCTACGAGCAGTACTTC. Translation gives CASTSGLSSYEQYF.

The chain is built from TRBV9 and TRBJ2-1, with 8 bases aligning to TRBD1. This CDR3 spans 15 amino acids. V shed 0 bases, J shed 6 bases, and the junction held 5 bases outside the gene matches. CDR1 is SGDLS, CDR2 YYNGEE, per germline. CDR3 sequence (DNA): TGTGCCAGCAGCGTAGGGACAGGGTTCTTCAATGAGCAGTTCTTC. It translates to CASSVGTGFFNEQFF.

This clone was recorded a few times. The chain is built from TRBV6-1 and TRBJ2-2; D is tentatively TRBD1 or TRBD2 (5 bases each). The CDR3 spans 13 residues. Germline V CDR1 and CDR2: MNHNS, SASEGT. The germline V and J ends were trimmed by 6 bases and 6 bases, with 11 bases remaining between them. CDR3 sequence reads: CASREQEAGELFF. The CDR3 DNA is TGTGCCAGCAGAGAACAGGAGGCCGGGGAGCTGTTTTTT.

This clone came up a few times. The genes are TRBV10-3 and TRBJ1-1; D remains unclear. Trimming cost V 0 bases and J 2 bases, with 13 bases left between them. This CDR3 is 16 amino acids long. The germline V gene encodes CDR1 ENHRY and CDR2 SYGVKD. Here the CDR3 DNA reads TGTGCCATCAGTGAGTCGATCCCGCGCACTAACACTGAAGCTTTCTTT. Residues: CAISESIPRTNTEAFF.

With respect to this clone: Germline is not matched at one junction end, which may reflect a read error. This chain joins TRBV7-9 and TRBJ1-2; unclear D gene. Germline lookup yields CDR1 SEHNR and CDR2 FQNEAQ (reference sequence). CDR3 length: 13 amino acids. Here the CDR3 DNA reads TGTTCCAGCAGTCTAGCGGTGGGCTATGGCTACACCTTC. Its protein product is CSSSLAVGYGYTF.

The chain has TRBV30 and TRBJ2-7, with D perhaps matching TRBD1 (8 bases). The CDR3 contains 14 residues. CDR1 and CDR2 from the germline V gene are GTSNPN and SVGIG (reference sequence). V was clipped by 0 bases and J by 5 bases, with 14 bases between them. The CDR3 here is CAWSVNRGGHEQYF. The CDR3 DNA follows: TGTGCCTGGAGTGTAAACAGGGGGGGCCACGAGCAGTACTTC.

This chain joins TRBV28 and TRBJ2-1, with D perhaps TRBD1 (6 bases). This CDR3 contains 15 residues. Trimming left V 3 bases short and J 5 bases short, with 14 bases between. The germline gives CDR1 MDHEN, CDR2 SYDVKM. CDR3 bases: TGTGCCAGCAGTTTGGTACAGGGAATGAACAATGAGCAGTTCTTC. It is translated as CASSLVQGMNNEQFF.

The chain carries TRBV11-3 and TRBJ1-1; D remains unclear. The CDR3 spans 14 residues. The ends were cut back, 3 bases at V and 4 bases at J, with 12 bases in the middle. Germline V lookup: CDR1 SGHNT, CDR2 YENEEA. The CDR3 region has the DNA TGTGCCAGCAGCTTCAGTGCGGGTACCACTGAAGCTTTCTTT. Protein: CASSFSAGTTEAFF. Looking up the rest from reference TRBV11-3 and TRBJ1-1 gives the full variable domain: EAGVVQSPRYKIIEKKQPVAFWCNPISGHNTLYWYLQNLGQGPELLIRYENEEAVDDSQLPKDRFSAERLKGVDSTLKIQPAELGDSAVYLCASSFSAGTTEAFFGQGTRLTVV.

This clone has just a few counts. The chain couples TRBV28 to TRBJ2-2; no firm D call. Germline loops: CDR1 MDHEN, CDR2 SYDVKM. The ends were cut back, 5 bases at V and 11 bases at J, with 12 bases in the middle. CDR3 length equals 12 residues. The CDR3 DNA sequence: TGTGCCAGCAGTCTCTCAAGGAGAGAGCTGTTTTTT. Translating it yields CASSLSRRELFF.